A single count supports the clone carrying this T cell receptor (beta chain). This record belongs to a study of blood T cell repertoires in COVID-19. Germline CDR1 reads LNHDA; CDR2 reads SQIVND (reference sequence). With V trimmed by 5 bases and J by 2 bases, 3 bases remained unmatched. The CDR3 extends over 14 amino acids. This table comes from immunoSEQ multiplex PCR, and its TCRdb copy is limited to in-frame clones, with some not included. The table lists roughly 220,000 clones, around 91% of them singletons. Across 24 US areas, participants ranged in age from roughly 18 to 95 years. Participants were placed into cohorts based on the clinical history they reported.

Sequencing was performed on PBMCs or T cells enriched from blood (not recorded which). This rearrangement joins TRBV19 to TRBJ2-7, with 10 bases that match TRBD2. This clonotype was obtained from a woman aged 18-30 years in a cohort exposed to, infected with or recovered from COVID-19 (not recorded which). Here the CDR3 DNA reads TGTGCCAGTAGTCCAACTAGCGGGGCCTACGAGCAGTACTTC. Its translation: CASSPTSGAYEQYF.